This TCR beta chain was captured in a study of T cell repertoires in cytomegalovirus infection. MiXCR, applied by TCRdb to the reads, yields one record per CDR3 protein. Here the sample spans about 110,000 distinct CDR3 sequences, about 30% being singletons. General study findings and limits: Carriers of CMV and the relevant HLA type were discriminated by public TCR beta frequency.

The CDR3 is 14 amino acids long, termini counted. Germline values: CDR1 LNHDA, CDR2 SQIVND (reference sequence). This clonotype has just a few counts. Antigen unknown. The limits of the CDR3 on the DNA are not certain, so only TCRdb's listed CDR3 is given. The rearrangement joins TRBV19 to TRBJ2-1; TRBD1, the table's D call, was not compared with the DNA. The receptor was derived from a human donor in good health (CMV status not recorded). Some clones in this sample may be carry-over from other donors' samples. The sample consisted of CD8+ T cells from cultured PBMCs, taken from culture after CMV antigen stimulation. This chain's CDR3 is CASTSGVPLGEQFF.